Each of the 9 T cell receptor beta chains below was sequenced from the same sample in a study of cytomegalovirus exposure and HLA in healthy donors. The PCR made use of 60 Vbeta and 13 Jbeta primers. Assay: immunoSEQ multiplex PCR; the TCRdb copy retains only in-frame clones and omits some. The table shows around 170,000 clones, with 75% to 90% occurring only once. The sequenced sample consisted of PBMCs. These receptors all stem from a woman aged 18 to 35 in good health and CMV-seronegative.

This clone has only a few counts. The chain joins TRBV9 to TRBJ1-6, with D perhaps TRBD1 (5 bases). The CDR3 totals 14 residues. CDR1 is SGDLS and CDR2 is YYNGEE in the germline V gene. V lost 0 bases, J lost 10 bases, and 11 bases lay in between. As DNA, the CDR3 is TGTGCCAGCAGCGTAGCTGCGCAGGGCTCACCCCTCCACTTT. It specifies CASSVAAQGSPLHF.

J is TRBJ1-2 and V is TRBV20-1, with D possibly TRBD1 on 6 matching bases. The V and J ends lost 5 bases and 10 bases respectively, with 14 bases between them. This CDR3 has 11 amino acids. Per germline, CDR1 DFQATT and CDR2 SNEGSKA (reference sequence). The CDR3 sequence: CSAPRQVVYTF. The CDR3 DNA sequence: TGCAGTGCTCCAAGACAGGTCGTCTACACCTTC.

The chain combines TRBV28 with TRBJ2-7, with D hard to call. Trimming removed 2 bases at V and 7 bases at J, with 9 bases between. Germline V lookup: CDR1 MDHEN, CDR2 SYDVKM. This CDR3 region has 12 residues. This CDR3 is CASSLEFWEQYF. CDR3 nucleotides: TGTGCCAGCAGTTTAGAGTTTTGGGAGCAGTACTTC.

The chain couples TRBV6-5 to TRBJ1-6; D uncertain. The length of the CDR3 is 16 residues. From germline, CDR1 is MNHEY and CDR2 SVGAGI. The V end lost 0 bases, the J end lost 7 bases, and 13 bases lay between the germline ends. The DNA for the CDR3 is TGTGCCAGCAGTTACTCGGGCAGAACATCAAATTCACCCCTCCACTTT. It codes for CASSYSGRTSNSPLHF.

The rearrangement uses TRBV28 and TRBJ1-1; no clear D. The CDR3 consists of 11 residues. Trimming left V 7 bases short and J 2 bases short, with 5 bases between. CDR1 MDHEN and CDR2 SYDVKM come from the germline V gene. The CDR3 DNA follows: TGTGCCAGCAAGCTAAACACTGAAGCTTTCTTT. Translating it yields CASKLNTEAFF.

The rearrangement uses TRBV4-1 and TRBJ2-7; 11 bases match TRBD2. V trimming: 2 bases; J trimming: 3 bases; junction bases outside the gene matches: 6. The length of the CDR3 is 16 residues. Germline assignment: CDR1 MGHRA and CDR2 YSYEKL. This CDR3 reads CASSQPTSGGGYEQYF. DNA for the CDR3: TGCGCCAGCAGCCAACCAACTAGCGGGGGCGGCTACGAGCAGTACTTC.

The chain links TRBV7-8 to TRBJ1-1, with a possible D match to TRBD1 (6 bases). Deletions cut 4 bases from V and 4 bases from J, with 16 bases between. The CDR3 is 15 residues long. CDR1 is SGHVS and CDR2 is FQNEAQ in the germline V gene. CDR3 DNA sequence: TGTGCCAGCAGCTCCCCCAGCCAGGGGCTCACTGAAGCTTTCTTT. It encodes CASSSPSQGLTEAFF. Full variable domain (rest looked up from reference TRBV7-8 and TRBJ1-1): GAGVSQSPRYKVAKRGQDVALRCDPISGHVSLFWYQQALGQGPEFLTYFQNEAQLDKSGLPSDRFFAERPEGSVSTLKIQRTQQEDSAVYLCASSSPSQGLTEAFFGQGTRLTVV.

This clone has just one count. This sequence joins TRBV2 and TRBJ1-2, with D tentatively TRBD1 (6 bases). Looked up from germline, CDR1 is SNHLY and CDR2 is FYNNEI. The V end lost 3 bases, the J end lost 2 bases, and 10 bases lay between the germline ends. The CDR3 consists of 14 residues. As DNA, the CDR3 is TGTGCCAGCAGTGAGGGGGCTTTAAACTATGGCTACACCTTC. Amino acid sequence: CASSEGALNYGYTF.

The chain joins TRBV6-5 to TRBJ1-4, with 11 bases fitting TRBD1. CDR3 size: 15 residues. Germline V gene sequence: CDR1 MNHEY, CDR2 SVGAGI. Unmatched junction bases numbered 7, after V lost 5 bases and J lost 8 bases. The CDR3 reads CASSGQGARGEKLFF. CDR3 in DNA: TGTGCCAGCAGTGGACAGGGGGCGCGAGGCGAAAAACTGTTTTTT.